These 4 T cell receptor beta chains came from one sample sequenced in a study of T cells in Graves' hyperthyroidism and ophthalmopathy. Amplification of TCR beta CDR3 regions was performed using RNA transcripts as template. HTBI primers drove first-round RT-PCR of the TCR CDR3. TCRdb fed the multiplex PCR reads into MiXCR, producing one record per CDR3 protein. The table shows approximately 590,000 distinct CDR3 sequences, with around 16% occurring only once. The sample consisted of blood. The receptors come from a woman aged 30 to 39 with Graves' hyperthyroidism.

The CDR3 bases are TGTGCCAGCAGTTACCGGCTATACACCGGGGAGCTGTTTTTT. Its protein is CASSYRLYTGELFF. The chain combines TRBV6-5 with TRBJ2-2; D not certain. Germline V gene sequence: CDR1 MNHEY, CDR2 SVGAGI. This CDR3 is 14 amino acids long. With 2 bases removed from V and 3 bases from J, the gap between germline ends came to 7 bases.

This clonotype was counted at least ten times. The chain links TRBV7-2 to TRBJ2-1; 14 nucleotides line up with TRBD2. After removal of 1 base from V and 8 bases from J, the junction contained 4 bases not matched to a gene. The CDR3 is made up of 16 amino acids. Germline lookup yields CDR1 SGHTA and CDR2 FQGNSA. Here the CDR3 DNA reads TGTGCCAGCAGCTTAGGAGGGACTAGCGGGAGTTATGAGCAGTTCTTC. Residues: CASSLGGTSGSYEQFF.

Ten or more counts support this clonotype. V gene TRBV7-2 combines with J gene TRBJ2-1; 9 bases are a match to TRBD2. CDR1 and CDR2 (germline): SGHTA, FQGNSA. The CDR3 spans 17 residues. V lost 2 bases and J lost 5; bases outside the gene matches: 10. CDR3 sequence reads: CASSLNPLAGNHNEQFF. CDR3 coding DNA: TGTGCCAGCAGCTTAAACCCCCTAGCGGGAAACCACAATGAGCAGTTCTTC.

V usage is TRBV2 and J usage is TRBJ1-3, with D unresolved. Between the trimmed V and J ends, which lost 4 bases and 1 base, there was a span of 14 bases. The CDR3 contains 16 residues. Germline lookup yields CDR1 SNHLY and CDR2 FYNNEI. CDR3 in DNA: TGTGCCAGCAGTGTGAGAAGGATTACTTCTGGAAACACCATATATTTT. Protein product: CASSVRRITSGNTIYF.